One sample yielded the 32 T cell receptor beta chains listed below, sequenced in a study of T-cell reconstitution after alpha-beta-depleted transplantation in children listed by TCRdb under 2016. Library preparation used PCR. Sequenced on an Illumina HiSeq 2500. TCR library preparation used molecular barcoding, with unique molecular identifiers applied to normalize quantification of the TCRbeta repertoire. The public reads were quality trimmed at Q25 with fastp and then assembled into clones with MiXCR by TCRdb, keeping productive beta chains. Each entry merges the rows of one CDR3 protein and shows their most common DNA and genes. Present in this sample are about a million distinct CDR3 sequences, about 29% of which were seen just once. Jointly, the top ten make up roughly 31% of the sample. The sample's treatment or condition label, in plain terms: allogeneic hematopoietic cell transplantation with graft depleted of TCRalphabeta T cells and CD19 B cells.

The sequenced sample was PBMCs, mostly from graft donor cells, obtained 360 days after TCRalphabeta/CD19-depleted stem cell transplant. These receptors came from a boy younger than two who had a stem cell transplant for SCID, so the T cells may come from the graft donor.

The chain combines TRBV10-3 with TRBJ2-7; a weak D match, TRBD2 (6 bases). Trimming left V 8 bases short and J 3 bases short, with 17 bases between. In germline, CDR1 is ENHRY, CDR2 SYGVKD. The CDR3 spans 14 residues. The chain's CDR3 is CAISGRGGLYEQYF. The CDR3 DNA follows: TGTGCCATCTCCGGGCGGGGTGGACTCTACGAGCAGTACTTC.

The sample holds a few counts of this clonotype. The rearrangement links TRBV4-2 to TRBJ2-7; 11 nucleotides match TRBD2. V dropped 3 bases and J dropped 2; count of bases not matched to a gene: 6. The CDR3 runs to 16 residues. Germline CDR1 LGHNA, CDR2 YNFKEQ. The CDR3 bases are TGTGCCAGCAGCCAGGACTTAGCGGGGGGGGCCTACGAGCAGTACTTC. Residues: CASSQDLAGGAYEQYF.

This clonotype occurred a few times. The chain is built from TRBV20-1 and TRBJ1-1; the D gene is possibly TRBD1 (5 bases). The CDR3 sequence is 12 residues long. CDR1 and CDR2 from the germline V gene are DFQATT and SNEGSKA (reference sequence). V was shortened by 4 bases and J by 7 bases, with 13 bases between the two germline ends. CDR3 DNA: TGCAGTGCTACCCGGCCGGGGGGTGAAGCTTTCTTT. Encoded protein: CSATRPGGEAFF.

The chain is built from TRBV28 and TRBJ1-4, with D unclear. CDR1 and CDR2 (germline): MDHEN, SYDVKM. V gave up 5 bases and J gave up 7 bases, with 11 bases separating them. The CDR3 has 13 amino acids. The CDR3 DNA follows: TGTGCCAGCAGTGGGCCGGTTCGTGAAAAACTGTTTTTT. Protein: CASSGPVREKLFF.

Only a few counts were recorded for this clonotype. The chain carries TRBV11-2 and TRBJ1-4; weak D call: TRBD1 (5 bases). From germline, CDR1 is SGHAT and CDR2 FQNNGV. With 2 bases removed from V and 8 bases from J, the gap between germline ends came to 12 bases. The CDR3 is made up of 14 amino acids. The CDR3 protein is CASSLRGQREKLFF. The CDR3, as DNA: TGTGCCAGCAGCTTAAGGGGCCAACGAGAAAAACTGTTTTTT.

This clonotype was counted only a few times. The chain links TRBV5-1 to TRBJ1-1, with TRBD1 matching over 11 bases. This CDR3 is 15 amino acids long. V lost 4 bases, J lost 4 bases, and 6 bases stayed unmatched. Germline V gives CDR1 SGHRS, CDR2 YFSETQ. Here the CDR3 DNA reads TGCGCCAGCAGCATATGGACAGGGGGCGGCACTGAAGCTTTCTTT. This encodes CASSIWTGGGTEAFF.

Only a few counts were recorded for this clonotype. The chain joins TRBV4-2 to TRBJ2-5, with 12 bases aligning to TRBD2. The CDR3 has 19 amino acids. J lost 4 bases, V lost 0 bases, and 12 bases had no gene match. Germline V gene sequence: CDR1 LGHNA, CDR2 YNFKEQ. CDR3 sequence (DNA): TGTGCCAGCAGCCAAGATTTTTTAAGGCCTAGCGGGGGGGCAGAGACCCAGTACTTC. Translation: CASSQDFLRPSGGAETQYF.

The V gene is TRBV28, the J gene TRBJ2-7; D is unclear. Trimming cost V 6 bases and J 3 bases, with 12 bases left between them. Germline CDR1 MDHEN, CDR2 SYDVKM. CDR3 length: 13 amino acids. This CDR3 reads CASRPDTYYEQYF. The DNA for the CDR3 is TGTGCCAGCAGGCCCGATACATACTACGAGCAGTACTTC.

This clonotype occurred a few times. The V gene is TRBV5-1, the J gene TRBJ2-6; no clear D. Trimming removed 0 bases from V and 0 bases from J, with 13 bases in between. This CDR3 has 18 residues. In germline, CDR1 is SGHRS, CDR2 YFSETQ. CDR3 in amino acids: CASSLVWGASSGANVLTF. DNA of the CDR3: TGCGCCAGCAGCTTGGTTTGGGGTGCGAGCTCTGGGGCCAACGTCCTGACTTTC.

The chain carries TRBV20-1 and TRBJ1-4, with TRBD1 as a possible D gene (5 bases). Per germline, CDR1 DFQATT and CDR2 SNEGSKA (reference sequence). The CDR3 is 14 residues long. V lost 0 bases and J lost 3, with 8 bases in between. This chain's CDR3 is CSARDGGPNEKLFF. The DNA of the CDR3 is TGCAGTGCTAGAGATGGGGGACCTAATGAAAAACTGTTTTTT.

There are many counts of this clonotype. CDR3 sequence: CSANPTGRPEAFF. The CDR3 region has the DNA TGCAGTGCTAACCCGACAGGGAGGCCTGAAGCTTTCTTT. J is TRBJ1-1 and V is TRBV20-1; 7 nucleotides line up with TRBD1. CDR3 length: 13 amino acids. V trimming: 4 bases; J trimming: 6 bases; junction bases outside the gene matches: 8. CDR1 is DFQATT, CDR2 SNEGSKA, per germline (reference sequence).

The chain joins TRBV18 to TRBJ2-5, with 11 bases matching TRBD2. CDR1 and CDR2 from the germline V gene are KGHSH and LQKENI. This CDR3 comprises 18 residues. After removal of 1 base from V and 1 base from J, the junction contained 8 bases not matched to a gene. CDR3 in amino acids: CASSPLFQLAGAQETQYF. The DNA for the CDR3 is TGTGCCAGCTCACCACTCTTTCAACTAGCGGGGGCCCAAGAGACCCAGTACTTC.

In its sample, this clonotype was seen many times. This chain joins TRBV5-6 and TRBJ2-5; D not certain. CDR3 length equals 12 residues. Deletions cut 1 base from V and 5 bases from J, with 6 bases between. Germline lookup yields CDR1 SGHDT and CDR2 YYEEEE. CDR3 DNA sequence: TGTGCCAGCAGCTTGCCCTGGGAGACCCAGTACTTC. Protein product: CASSLPWETQYF.

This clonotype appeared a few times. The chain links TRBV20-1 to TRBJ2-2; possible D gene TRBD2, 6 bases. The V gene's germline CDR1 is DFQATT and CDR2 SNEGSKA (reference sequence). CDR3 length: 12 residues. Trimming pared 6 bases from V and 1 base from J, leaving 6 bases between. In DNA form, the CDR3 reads TGCAGTGCCGGGGGGAACACCGGGGAGCTGTTTTTT. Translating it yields CSAGGNTGELFF.

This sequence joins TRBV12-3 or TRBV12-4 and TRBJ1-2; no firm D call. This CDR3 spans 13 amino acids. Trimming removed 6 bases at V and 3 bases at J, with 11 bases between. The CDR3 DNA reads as TGTGCCAGCAGCCCCTCCGGGGACTATGGCTACACCTTC. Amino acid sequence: CASSPSGDYGYTF.

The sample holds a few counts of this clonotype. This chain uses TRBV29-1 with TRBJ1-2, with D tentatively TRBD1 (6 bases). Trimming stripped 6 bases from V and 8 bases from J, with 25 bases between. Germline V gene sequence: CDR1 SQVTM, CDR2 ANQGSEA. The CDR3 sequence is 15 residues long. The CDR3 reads CSVVPRFGQLRGYTF. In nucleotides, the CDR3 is TGCAGCGTCGTACCCCGTTTTGGACAGCTCCGGGGCTACACCTTC. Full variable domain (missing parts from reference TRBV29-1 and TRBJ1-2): SAVISQKPSRDICQRGTSLTIQCQVDSQVTMMFWYRQQPGQSLTLIATANQGSEATYESGFVIDKFPISRPNLTFSTLTVSNMSPEDSSIYLCSVVPRFGQLRGYTFGSGTRLTVV.

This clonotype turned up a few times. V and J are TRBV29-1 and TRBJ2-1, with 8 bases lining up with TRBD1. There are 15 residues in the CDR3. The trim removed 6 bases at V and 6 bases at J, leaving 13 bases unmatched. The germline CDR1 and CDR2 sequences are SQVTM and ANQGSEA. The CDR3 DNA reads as TGCAGCGTCGCGGTAGGACAGGGTGGACTCAATGAGCAGTTCTTC. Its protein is CSVAVGQGGLNEQFF.

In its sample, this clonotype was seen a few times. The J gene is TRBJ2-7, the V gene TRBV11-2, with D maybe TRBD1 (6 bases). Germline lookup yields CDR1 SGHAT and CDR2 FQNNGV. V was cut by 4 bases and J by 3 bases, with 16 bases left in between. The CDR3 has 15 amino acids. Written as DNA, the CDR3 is TGTGCCAGCAGCTCGCGTCCGGGACAAAACTACGAGCAGTACTTC. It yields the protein CASSSRPGQNYEQYF.

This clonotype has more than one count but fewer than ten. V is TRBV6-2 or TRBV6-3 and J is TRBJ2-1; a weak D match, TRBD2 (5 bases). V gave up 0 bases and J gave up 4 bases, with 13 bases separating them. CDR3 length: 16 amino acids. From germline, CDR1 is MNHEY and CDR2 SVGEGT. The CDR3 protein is CASSYSNGVLYNEQFF. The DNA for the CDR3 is TGTGCCAGCAGTTACTCGAACGGGGTATTATACAATGAGCAGTTCTTC.

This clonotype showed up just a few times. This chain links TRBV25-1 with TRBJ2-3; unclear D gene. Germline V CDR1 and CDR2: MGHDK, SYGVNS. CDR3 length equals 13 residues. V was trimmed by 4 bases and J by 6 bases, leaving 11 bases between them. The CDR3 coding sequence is TGTGCCAGCAGTGCAGGACGGCGTGATACGCAGTATTTT. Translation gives CASSAGRRDTQYF. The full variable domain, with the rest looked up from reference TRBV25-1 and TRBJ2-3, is EADIYQTPRYLVIGTGKKITLECSQTMGHDKMYWYQQDPGMELHLIHYSYGVNSTEKGDLSSESTVSRIRTEHFPLTLESARPSHTSQYLCASSAGRRDTQYFGPGTRLTVL.

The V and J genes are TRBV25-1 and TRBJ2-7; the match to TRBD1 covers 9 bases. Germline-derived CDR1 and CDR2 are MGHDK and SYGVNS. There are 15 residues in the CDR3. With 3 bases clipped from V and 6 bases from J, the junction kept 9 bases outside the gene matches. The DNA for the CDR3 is TGTGCCAGCAGTGACCCCGGGACAGGGAAGGGCGAGCAGTACTTC. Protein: CASSDPGTGKGEQYF.

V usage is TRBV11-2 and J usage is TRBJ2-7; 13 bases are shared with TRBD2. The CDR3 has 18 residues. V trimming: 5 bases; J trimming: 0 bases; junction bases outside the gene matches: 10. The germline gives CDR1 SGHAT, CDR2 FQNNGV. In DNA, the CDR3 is TGTGCCAGCAGCGCGACTAGCGGGGGGTTACCTAGCTCCTACGAGCAGTACTTC. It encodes CASSATSGGLPSSYEQYF.

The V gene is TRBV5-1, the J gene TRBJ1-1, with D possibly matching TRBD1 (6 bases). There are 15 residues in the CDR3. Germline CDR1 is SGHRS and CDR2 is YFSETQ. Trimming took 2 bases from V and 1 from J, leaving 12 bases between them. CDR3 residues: CASSFSGQRNTEAFF. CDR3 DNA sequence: TGCGCCAGCAGCTTCTCCGGACAGAGGAACACTGAAGCTTTCTTT.

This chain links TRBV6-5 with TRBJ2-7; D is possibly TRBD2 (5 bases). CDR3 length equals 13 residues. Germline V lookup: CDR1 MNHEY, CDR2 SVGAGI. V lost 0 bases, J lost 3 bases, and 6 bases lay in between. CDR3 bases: TGTGCCAGCAGTTACTCAGACTACTACGAGCAGTACTTC. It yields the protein CASSYSDYYEQYF.

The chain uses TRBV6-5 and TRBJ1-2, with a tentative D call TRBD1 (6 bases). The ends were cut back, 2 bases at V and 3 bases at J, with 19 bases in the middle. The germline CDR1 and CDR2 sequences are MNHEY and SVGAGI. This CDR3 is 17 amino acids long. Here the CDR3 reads CASSYTKAGGADYGYTF. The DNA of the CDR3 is TGTGCCAGCAGTTACACAAAAGCGGGGGGCGCTGACTATGGCTACACCTTC.

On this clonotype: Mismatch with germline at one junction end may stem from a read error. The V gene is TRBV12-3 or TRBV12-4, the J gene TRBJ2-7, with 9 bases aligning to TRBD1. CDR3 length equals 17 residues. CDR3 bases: TGTGCCAGCAGCTTAGTGAAGGGACAGGGTATCTCCTACGAGCAGTACTTC. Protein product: CASSLVKGQGISYEQYF.

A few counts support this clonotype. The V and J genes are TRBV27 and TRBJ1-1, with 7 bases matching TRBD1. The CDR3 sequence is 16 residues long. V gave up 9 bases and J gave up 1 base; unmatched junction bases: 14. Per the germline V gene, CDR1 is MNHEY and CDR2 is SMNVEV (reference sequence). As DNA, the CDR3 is TGTGCCAGTACGCGCCAGGGGGACAGTTCGAACACTGAAGCTTTCTTT. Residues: CASTRQGDSSNTEAFF.

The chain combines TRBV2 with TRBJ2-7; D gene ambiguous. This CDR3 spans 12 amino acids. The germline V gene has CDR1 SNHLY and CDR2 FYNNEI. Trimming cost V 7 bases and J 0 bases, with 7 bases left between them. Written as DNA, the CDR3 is TGTGCCAGCAAGCTTTCCTCCTACGAGCAGTACTTC. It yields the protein CASKLSSYEQYF.

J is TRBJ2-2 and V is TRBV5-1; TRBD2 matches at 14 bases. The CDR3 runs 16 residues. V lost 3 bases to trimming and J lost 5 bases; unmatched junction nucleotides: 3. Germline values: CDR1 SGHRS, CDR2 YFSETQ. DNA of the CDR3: TGCGCCAGCAGCTCACGGACTAGCGGGGGGACCGGGGAGCTGTTTTTT. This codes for CASSSRTSGGTGELFF.

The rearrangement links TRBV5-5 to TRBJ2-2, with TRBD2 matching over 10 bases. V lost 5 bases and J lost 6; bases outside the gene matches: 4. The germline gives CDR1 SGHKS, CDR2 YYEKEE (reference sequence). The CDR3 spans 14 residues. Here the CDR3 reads CASSLLAGPGELFF. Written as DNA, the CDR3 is TGTGCCAGCAGTTTACTAGCGGGGCCCGGGGAGCTGTTTTTT.

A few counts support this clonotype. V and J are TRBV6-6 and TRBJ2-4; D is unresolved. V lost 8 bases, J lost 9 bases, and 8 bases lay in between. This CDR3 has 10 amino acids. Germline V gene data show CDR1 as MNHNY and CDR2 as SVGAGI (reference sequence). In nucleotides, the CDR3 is TGTGCCAGCGCCACCTTCATTCAGTACTTC. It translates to CASATFIQYF.

This CDR3 reads CATSRGGQGRYEQYF. The CDR3 nucleotides read TGTGCCACCAGCAGAGGTGGACAGGGTCGCTACGAGCAGTACTTC. The chain joins TRBV15 to TRBJ2-7; 8 bases agree with TRBD1. This CDR3 contains 15 residues. V gave up 1 base and J gave up 3 bases; unmatched junction bases: 5. Germline CDR1 reads LNHNV; CDR2 reads YYDKDF (reference sequence).